The clone carrying this TCR beta chain has just a few counts. This sample stems from a study of blood T cell repertoires in COVID-19. Overall study context: From the United States, Italy and Spain came samples of acute and convalescent COVID-19. T cells, B-cell-depleted T cells, or PBMCs provided the cDNA or gDNA that served as material.

Germline V gives CDR1 SGHTA, CDR2 FQGTGA. The CDR3 consists of 17 residues. V dropped 5 bases and J dropped 0 bases, with 14 bases sitting between them. Authors' data handling: Reference gene primer amplification gave nucleated cell count estimates. Here immunoSEQ multiplex PCR was the method, and the copy in TCRdb shows in-frame clones only, minus some. That table gives V, J and clone size, and the DNA gave D and trimming. The repertoire has under 300,000 clones, over 75% of them found once; the top ten carry around 2%. The source material was peripheral blood. The chain recombines TRBV7-3 with TRBJ2-6; a weak D match, TRBD1 (6 bases). The sequence was collected from a man aged 30-40 years who had recovered from COVID-19. CDR3 sequence: CASSPQGSLSGANVLTF. The CDR3 DNA is TGTGCCAGCAGCCCACAGGGCAGCCTCTCTGGGGCCAACGTCCTGACTTTC.